The 2 T cell receptor beta chains below were found in one sample sequenced in a study of Ad26.COV2.S vaccination and SARS-CoV-2 variants. Treatment denoted: some 19 received Ad26.COV2.S at low or high dose, single or two shots; about 5 received placebo; per-sample allocation not given. Following the first vaccine or placebo injection, samples were taken on day 63. Sequencing was performed with immunoSEQ multiplex PCR; in TCRdb, only in-frame clones are kept and a portion is missing. The sample has about 350,000 clones; around 88% are singletons. The sequencing here drew on peripheral blood, taken in a trial of Ad26.COV2.S vaccine versus placebo. The origin of the receptors is a person aged 18-60 years who received the Ad26.COV2.S COVID-19 vaccine or a placebo.

This rearrangement joins TRBV5-1 to TRBJ2-3, with 7 bases matching TRBD1. The CDR3 loop spans 13 amino acids. V was clipped by 7 bases and J by 3 bases; unmatched bases: 5. Looked up from germline, CDR1 is SGHRS and CDR2 is YFSETQ. In DNA, the CDR3 is TGCGCCAGCGGCGGACAGGAAACAGATACGCAGTATTTT. Its translation: CASGGQETDTQYF.

The CDR3 region has the DNA TGTGCCAGCAGCTTGCAGGGGCCTGACTATGGCTACACCTTC. It is translated as CASSLQGPDYGYTF. The genes are TRBV5-4 and TRBJ1-2; D is perhaps TRBD1 (6 bases). The V and J ends lost 1 base and 3 bases respectively, with 10 bases between them. Germline lookup yields CDR1 SGHNT and CDR2 YYREEE (reference sequence). The CDR3 totals 14 residues. Full variable domain (outside the CDR3, taken from reference TRBV5-4 and TRBJ1-2): ETGVTQSPTHLIKTRGQQVTLRCSSQSGHNTVSWYQQALGQGPQFIFQYYREEENGRGNFPPRFSGLQFPNYSSELNVNALELDDSALYLCASSLQGPDYGYTFGSGTRLTVV.